This T cell receptor beta chain was captured in a study of graft-versus-host responses after intestinal transplantation (dated by TCRdb to about 2021). Concerning the study at large: Multivisceral, liver-intestinal, or isolated intestinal transplants were received by the recipients. Alloreactive clones were identified by sequencing pre-transplant mixed lymphocyte reaction products and comparing these products with unstimulated pre-transplant donor and recipient T cells. After intestinal transplantation, graft-versus-host and host-versus-graft alloreactive T cell clones in the graft, circulation and bone marrow were tracked using bulk TCR-beta CDR3 sequencing. Every recipient was given anti-thymocyte globulin induction, followed by roughly 3 years of maintenance tacrolimus and steroids. Donor T cell macrochimerism was defined as a peak of at least 4% donor T cells among recipient peripheral blood mononuclear cells. Of the approximately 25 intestinal transplant recipients enrolled in the cohort, one of whom was a retransplant, a few patients without pretransplant specimens were excluded. Instead of going to the commercial service, samples from a few later patients were sequenced in-house on an Illumina MiSeq and processed with MiXCR.

With respect to this clone: The clone's antigen remains unknown. Base qualities are not provided; no much larger clone lies one nucleotide away.

The library was generated by the immunoSEQ multiplex PCR assay. For most patients, genomic DNA was isolated using the Qiagen DNeasy Blood and Tissue Kit and was shipped frozen to Adaptive Biotechnologies for TCR sequencing. For most patients, high-throughput TCR-beta CDR3 sequencing of genomic DNA was performed by Adaptive Biotechnologies. The study's own analysis went as follows. Adaptive's ImmunoSEQ software was the source of the TCR sequencing data for roughly 19 patients, while a few other patients were processed with MiXCR and VDJtools. To correct CD4 versus CD8 sorting errors, sequences present in both subsets at a frequency ratio below 5:1 were removed. Because the origin of CDR3 nucleotide sequences shared between donor and recipient could not be assigned, those sequences were removed. To be classed as alloreactive, a clone needed at least 2-fold expansion over unstimulated cells and a minimum CFSE-low frequency of 0.002% (template counts) or 0.001% (read counts). A clone was considered mappable if detected in the sequenced pre-transplant spleen, lymph node, or MLR CFSE-low populations of the donor or recipient. Cumulative frequency of alloreactive clones was calculated as a percentage of all sequences weighted by copy number. TCRdb re-hosts the immuneACCESS table, in-frame sequences only. Its copies lack some clones; in the studies checked, an unresolved V gene accounts for under half of them, and the cause for the rest is not known. That table furnishes V, J and clone size, whereas the DNA furnished D and trimming. Across this sample there are about 86,000 clones, with about 88% seen only once. The ten most abundant clones make up roughly 0.3% of the sample.

The junction shows trimming of 6 bases on V and 0 bases on J, plus 15 bases between the germline ends. The germline V gene supplies CDR1 SNHLY and CDR2 FYNNEI. The CDR3 goes from the cysteine to the phenylalanine over 16 residues. CDR3 DNA is the only sequence kept; it has 48 bases, read in frame from the first base. The intended sense of this specimen's time point label: cells obtained before transplantation from donor or recipient. CD3+CD4+ and CD3+CD8+ populations were FACS-sorted from unstimulated pre-transplant donor and recipient cells taken from spleen or lymph nodes. Paper-wide results and their limitations: The conclusions were limited by the relatively low number and heterogeneity of the intestinal transplant patients. GvH clones were detected in recipient bone marrow, and some of these GvH clones were observed earlier in ileal mucosa or blood, consistent with an intestinal mucosal origin. Patients with donor T cell macrochimerism had high GvH to HvG T cell clonal ratios in their allografts. Early after transplant, peak levels of circulating GvH clones were found to be associated with declines in HvG clones.

The V and J segments used are TRBV2 and TRBJ1-5; TRBD1 might be the D gene, on 5 matching bases. This TCR was recovered from a human donor who was the organ donor for an intestinal transplant. Here the sequenced sample was unstimulated CD4+ T cells sorted from spleen or lymph node cells, taken before transplant. The DNA reads TGTGCCAGCAGGAATGGGGCCGCGTATAGCAATCAGCCCCAGCATTTT. It encodes CASRNGAAYSNQPQHF. The reference TRBV2 and TRBJ1-5 proteins fill in what lies around the CDR3, so the full variable domain reads EPEVTQTPSHQVTQMGQEVILRCVPISNHLYFYWYRQILGQKVEFLVSFYNNEISEKSEIFDDQFSVERPDGSNFTLKIRSTKLEDSAMYFCASRNGAAYSNQPQHFGDGTRLSIL.